This T cell receptor (beta chain) was obtained from a study of vaccination and CD4 T cells after COVID-19. Study observations and caveats: Spike mono-reactivity was the property of 304 of 307 vaccine-specific clones in convalescent patients.

The germline CDR1 and CDR2 sequences are SNHLY and FYNNEI. Trimming took 9 bases from V and 2 from J, leaving 16 bases between them. The CDR3 consists of 15 residues. Treatment reported: approximately nine-day PBMC culture with coronavirus spike peptide pools or control peptides (ViraFEST assay). Wells contained fewer than 2.5 million PBMCs each, and these were cultured with around 10 IU/ml IL-2 and 9 to 10 ug/ml peptide pools. This clonotype is classed as medium-sized. Its specificity is not known. Sequencing of DNA taken from cultured CD4+ T cells relied on the Oncomine TCR Beta short-read assay. From cultured CD4+ T cells, genomic DNA was extracted. TCRdb fed the PCR reads into MiXCR, producing one record per CDR3 protein. The sample lists about 15,000 distinct CDR3 sequences; approximately 60% were seen once.

Input material: CD4+ T cells from blood, cultured in vitro. This sequence originates from a human donor who had recovered from COVID-19. This chain uses TRBV2 with TRBJ2-2; weak D call: TRBD2 (5 bases). This CDR3 reads CASGLEGGNTGELFF. As DNA, the CDR3 is TGTGCCAGTGGCCTAGAAGGAGGTAACACCGGGGAGCTGTTTTTT.